These 23 T cell receptor beta chains originate from one sample sequenced in a study of siplizumab effects on memory and regulatory T cells. Sequencing used immunoSEQ multiplex PCR; TCRdb keeps in-frame clones, though not all of them. The profile shows about 100,000 clones, 80% to 95% of them singletons. Sequenced input: CD4+ T cells sorted from blood. The receptors were sampled from a human donor in good health.

The V and J genes are TRBV14 and TRBJ1-2; D call uncertain. V lost 0 bases to trimming and J lost 4 bases, with 3 bases between them. The CDR3 loop spans 12 amino acids. In germline, CDR1 is SGHDN, CDR2 FVKESK. The CDR3 reads CASSQEGYGYTF. CDR3 DNA sequence: TGTGCCAGCAGCCAAGAAGGCTATGGCTACACCTTC.

This chain joins TRBV2 and TRBJ1-2; possible D gene TRBD1, 5 bases. The CDR3 runs 14 residues. V was trimmed by 9 bases and J by 4 bases, leaving 18 bases between them. CDR1 and CDR2 from the germline V gene are SNHLY and FYNNEI. CDR3 bases: TGTGCCAGTGGGGAACAAGAGGGGAGCTATGGCTACACCTTC. Encoded protein: CASGEQEGSYGYTF.

The chain joins TRBV7-2 to TRBJ1-1, with a possible D match to TRBD1 (6 bases). CDR1 and CDR2 from the germline V gene are SGHTA and FQGNSA. CDR3 size: 13 residues. V shed 5 bases and J shed 4 bases, with 11 bases lying between them. The CDR3 DNA follows: TGTGCCAGCAGCCAGACAGGTACCACTGAAGCTTTCTTT. Residues: CASSQTGTTEAFF. The variable domain in full, with the rest retrieved from reference TRBV7-2 and TRBJ1-1, is GAGVSQSPSNKVTEKGKDVELRCDPISGHTALYWYRQSLGQGLEFLIYFQGNSAPDKSGLPSDRFSAERTGGSVSTLTIQRTQQEDSAVYLCASSQTGTTEAFFGQGTRLTVV.

The V call is TRBV6-1, the J call TRBJ1-2, with a possible D match to TRBD1 (5 bases). Per germline, CDR1 MNHNS and CDR2 SASEGT. CDR3 length equals 14 residues. Trimming removed 3 bases from V and 4 bases from J, with 12 bases in between. DNA of the CDR3: TGTGCCAGCAGTGAGAGAGGGGAGATCTATGGCTACACCTTC. Residues: CASSERGEIYGYTF.

This chain links TRBV5-1 with TRBJ1-1; tentatively, D is TRBD1 (6 bases). This CDR3 is built from 15 residues. Deletions cut 2 bases from V and 0 bases from J, with 11 bases between. The germline V gene has CDR1 SGHRS and CDR2 YFSETQ. CDR3 nucleotides: TGCGCCAGCAGCTTCCGGACAGATTTGAACACTGAAGCTTTCTTT. Its protein product is CASSFRTDLNTEAFF.

This clone was picked up a small number of times. This chain connects TRBV2 to TRBJ2-3; 12 nucleotides match TRBD1. Trimming at V came to 7 bases and at J to 8 bases, leaving 4 bases not matched to a gene. Germline lookup yields CDR1 SNHLY and CDR2 FYNNEI. This CDR3 is 13 amino acids long. Here the CDR3 DNA reads TGTGCCAGCAAGGGACAGGGGGCAGGTACGCAGTATTTT. Amino acid sequence: CASKGQGAGTQYF.

The genes are TRBV14 and TRBJ2-3; tentatively, D is TRBD1 (5 bases). The CDR3 length is 16 residues. Trimming took 0 bases from V and 1 from J, leaving 11 bases between them. CDR1 SGHDN and CDR2 FVKESK come from the germline V gene. CDR3 nucleotides: TGTGCCAGCAGCCAAGATGCAGGGCGAGGCACAGATACGCAGTATTTT. This gives the protein CASSQDAGRGTDTQYF. Full variable domain (remainder filled in from reference TRBV14 and TRBJ2-3): EAGVTQFPSHSVIEKGQTVTLRCDPISGHDNLYWYRRVMGKEIKFLLHFVKESKQDESGMPNNRFLAERTGGTYSTLKVQPAELEDSGVYFCASSQDAGRGTDTQYFGPGTRLTVL.

This chain joins TRBV6-6 and TRBJ1-5, with a weak D call TRBD1 (6 bases). V was pared by 4 bases and J by 6 bases, with 16 bases between. This CDR3 has 15 residues. In germline, CDR1 is MNHNY, CDR2 SVGAGI (reference sequence). In nucleotides, the CDR3 is TGTGCCAGCAGTTCGTACCTCACAGGGAGTCAGCCCCAGCATTTT. This codes for CASSSYLTGSQPQHF.

V and J are TRBV7-2 and TRBJ1-5; 9 bases align to TRBD1. This CDR3 comprises 18 residues. Germline V gene lookup returns CDR1 SGHTA and CDR2 FQGNSA. V gave up 8 bases and J gave up 5 bases; unmatched junction bases: 19. CDR3 in DNA: TGTGCCAGCCGACCGTTTTCCGGGACAGGGAAAGGTGATCAGCCCCAGCATTTT. This gives the protein CASRPFSGTGKGDQPQHF.

The V and J genes are TRBV19 and TRBJ1-2; no clear D. V dropped 5 bases and J dropped 5 bases, with 12 bases sitting between them. Germline V CDR1 and CDR2: LNHDA, SQIVND (reference sequence). The CDR3 is made up of 13 amino acids. The CDR3 protein is CASSPRSLYGYTF. The DNA for the CDR3 is TGTGCCAGTAGTCCCCGGTCCCTTTATGGCTACACCTTC.

The chain recombines TRBV4-1 with TRBJ2-7, with TRBD1 matching over 7 bases. Trimming removed 5 bases from V and 3 bases from J; junction bases left unmatched: 10. Germline-derived CDR1 and CDR2 are MGHRA and YSYEKL. The CDR3 totals 15 residues. The CDR3 DNA is TGCGCCAGCAGCTTGGGACAGTGGGAAGTCTACGAGCAGTACTTC. It translates to CASSLGQWEVYEQYF.

This chain joins TRBV5-1 and TRBJ2-1; 10 nucleotides match TRBD1. V lost 2 bases to trimming and J lost 8 bases; unmatched junction nucleotides: 7. CDR3 length: 15 residues. Germline lookup yields CDR1 SGHRS and CDR2 YFSETQ. Here the CDR3 reads CASSLPGQGKDEQFF. CDR3 sequence (DNA): TGCGCCAGCAGCTTACCGGGACAGGGGAAAGATGAGCAGTTCTTC.

This clone appeared a few times. The rearrangement joins TRBV9 to TRBJ2-2; D ambiguous. Trimming stripped 0 bases from V and 4 bases from J, with 10 bases between. The germline CDR1 and CDR2 sequences are SGDLS and YYNGEE. The CDR3 is 15 residues long. The CDR3 region is CASSVGFSGTGELFF. The CDR3 coding sequence is TGTGCCAGCAGCGTAGGGTTCTCGGGCACCGGGGAGCTGTTTTTT. The full variable domain, completed using reference TRBV9 and TRBJ2-2, is DSGVTQTPKHLITATGQRVTLRCSPRSGDLSVYWYQQSLDQGLQFLIQYYNGEERAKGNILERFSAQQFPDLHSELNLSSLELGDSALYFCASSVGFSGTGELFFGEGSRLTVL.

V gene TRBV30 combines with J gene TRBJ1-2; no definite D call. Between the trimmed V and J ends, which lost 0 bases and 5 bases, there was a span of 10 bases. Per germline, CDR1 GTSNPN and CDR2 SVGIG (reference sequence). The CDR3 runs to 13 residues. In nucleotides, the CDR3 is TGTGCCTGGAGTGTATGGGGTTCGTATGGCTACACCTTC. This encodes CAWSVWGSYGYTF.

The chain is built from TRBV5-1 and TRBJ2-1; 10 nucleotides agree with TRBD2. The length of the CDR3 is 15 residues. Per germline, CDR1 SGHRS and CDR2 YFSETQ. V dropped 4 bases and J dropped 1; count of bases not matched to a gene: 2. The CDR3, as DNA: TGCGCCAGCAGCCCTAGCGGGGGTTCCTACAATGAGCAGTTCTTC. Amino acid sequence: CASSPSGGSYNEQFF. Complete variable domain (other parts from reference TRBV5-1 and TRBJ2-1): KAGVTQTPRYLIKTRGQQVTLSCSPISGHRSVSWYQQTPGQGLQFLFEYFSETQRNKGNFPGRFSGRQFSNSRSEMNVSTLELGDSALYLCASSPSGGSYNEQFFGPGTRLTVL.

This chain uses TRBV7-9 with TRBJ2-3, with D possibly being TRBD1 or TRBD2 (6 bases each). Between the trimmed V and J ends, which lost 3 bases and 0 bases, there was a span of 10 bases. This CDR3 has 15 amino acids. Germline assignment: CDR1 SEHNR and CDR2 FQNEAQ (reference sequence). Here the CDR3 reads CASSLWGASTDTQYF. The CDR3 region has the DNA TGTGCCAGCAGCTTGTGGGGGGCGAGCACAGATACGCAGTATTTT.

The chain uses TRBV7-6 and TRBJ2-1; 14 nucleotides agree with TRBD2. Germline-derived CDR1 and CDR2 are SGHVS and FNYEAQ. This CDR3 is built from 17 residues. The ends lost 9 bases at V and 2 bases at J; junction bases unmatched: 9. DNA of the CDR3: TGTGCCAGGACTAGCGGGGGGGCGAGGGTGACCTACAATGAGCAGTTCTTC. It is translated as CARTSGGARVTYNEQFF. Together with reference TRBV7-6 and TRBJ2-1, the CDR3 gives the full variable domain: GAGVSQSPRYKVTKRGQDVALRCDPISGHVSLYWYRQALGQGPEFLTYFNYEAQQDKSGLPNDRFSAERPEGSISTLTIQRTEQRDSAMYRCARTSGGARVTYNEQFFGPGTRLTVL.

V is TRBV19 and J is TRBJ1-1; TRBD1 matches at 10 bases. CDR3 length: 14 residues. Trimming took 3 bases from V and 8 from J; bases not matched to a gene: 6. Germline assignment: CDR1 LNHDA and CDR2 SQIVND (reference sequence). CDR3 in amino acids: CASSIGTGASEAFF. CDR3 bases: TGTGCCAGTAGTATCGGGACAGGGGCTAGCGAAGCTTTCTTT.

The chain uses TRBV6-1 and TRBJ1-6; D gene uncertain. The V end lost 3 bases, the J end lost 2 bases, and 11 bases lay between the germline ends. CDR1 is MNHNS, CDR2 SASEGT, per germline. This CDR3 region has 16 residues. Here the CDR3 reads CASSDLFPTYNSPLHF. CDR3 DNA: TGTGCCAGCAGTGACCTATTCCCTACCTATAATTCACCCCTCCACTTT.

The J gene is TRBJ2-7, the V gene TRBV7-2; TRBD2 matches 8 bases. The V gene end was trimmed by 7 bases and the J gene end by 1 base; junction bases not matched to a gene: 12. This CDR3 is 16 amino acids long. Per germline, CDR1 SGHTA and CDR2 FQGNSA. The CDR3, as DNA: TGTGCCAGCACCCTAGGCGGCGGGGGGCTATCCTACGAGCAGTACTTC. Amino acid sequence: CASTLGGGGLSYEQYF.

The gene calls are TRBV6-5 and TRBJ2-7; 9 nucleotides align to TRBD1. The CDR3 runs 15 residues. Trimming took 2 bases from V and 6 from J; bases not matched to a gene: 8. Germline CDR1 is MNHEY and CDR2 is SVGAGI. Written as DNA, the CDR3 is TGTGCCAGCAGTTACCAGGGACAGGGATCCACCGAGCAGTACTTC. It yields the protein CASSYQGQGSTEQYF.

The genes are TRBV28 and TRBJ2-2, with 8 bases that match TRBD2. Germline assignment: CDR1 MDHEN and CDR2 SYDVKM. V lost 0 bases to trimming and J lost 3 bases; unmatched junction nucleotides: 6. The CDR3 runs 17 residues. The CDR3 DNA reads TGTGCCAGCAGTTTATGGGCTACTAGCGGCTACACCGGGGAGCTGTTTTTT. It is translated as CASSLWATSGYTGELFF.

Only one count was recorded for this clone. This chain's CDR3 is CASSSSGATGYEQYF. DNA of the CDR3: TGTGCCAGCAGCTCCAGCGGGGCCACAGGGTACGAGCAGTACTTC. The chain has TRBV7-2 and TRBJ2-5; possibly TRBD2 for D (7 bases). The J call is uncertain, as TRBJ2-7 better fits the DNA end. Germline CDR1 and CDR2: SGHTA and FQGNSA. This CDR3 has 15 amino acids.